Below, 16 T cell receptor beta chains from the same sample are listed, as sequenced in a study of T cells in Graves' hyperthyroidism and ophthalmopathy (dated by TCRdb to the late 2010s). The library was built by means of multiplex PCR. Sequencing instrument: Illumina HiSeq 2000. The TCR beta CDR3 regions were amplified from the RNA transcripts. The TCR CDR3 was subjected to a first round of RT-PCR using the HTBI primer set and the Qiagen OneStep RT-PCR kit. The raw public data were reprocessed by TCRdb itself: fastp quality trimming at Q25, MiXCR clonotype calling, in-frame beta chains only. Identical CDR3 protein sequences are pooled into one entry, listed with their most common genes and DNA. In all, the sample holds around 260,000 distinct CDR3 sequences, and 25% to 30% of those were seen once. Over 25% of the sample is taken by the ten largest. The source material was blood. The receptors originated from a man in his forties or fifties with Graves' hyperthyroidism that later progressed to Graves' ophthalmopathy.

CDR3 loop: CASSLGGGGLDGYTF. CDR3 bases: TGTGCCAGCAGCTTAGGTGGAGGAGGGTTGGATGGCTACACCTTC. V is TRBV7-9 and J is TRBJ1-2; D unresolved. Between the trimmed V and J ends, which lost 1 base and 6 bases, there was a span of 15 bases. CDR1 and CDR2 (germline): SEHNR, FQNEAQ (reference sequence). CDR3 size: 15 residues.

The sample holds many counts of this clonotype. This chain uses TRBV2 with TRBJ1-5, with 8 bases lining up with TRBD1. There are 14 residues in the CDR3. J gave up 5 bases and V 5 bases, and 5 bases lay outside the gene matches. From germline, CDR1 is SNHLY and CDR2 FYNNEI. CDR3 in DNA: TGTGCCAGCAGTCGACAGGGACAGGATCAGCCCCAGCATTTT. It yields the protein CASSRQGQDQPQHF.

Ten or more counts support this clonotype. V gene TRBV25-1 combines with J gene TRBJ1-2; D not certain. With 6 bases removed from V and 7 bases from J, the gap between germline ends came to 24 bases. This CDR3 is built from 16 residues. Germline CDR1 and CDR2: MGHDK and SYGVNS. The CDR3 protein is CASSPTLLGGVGGYTF. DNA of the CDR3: TGTGCCAGCAGCCCGACACTGCTGGGTGGTGTTGGTGGCTACACCTTC.

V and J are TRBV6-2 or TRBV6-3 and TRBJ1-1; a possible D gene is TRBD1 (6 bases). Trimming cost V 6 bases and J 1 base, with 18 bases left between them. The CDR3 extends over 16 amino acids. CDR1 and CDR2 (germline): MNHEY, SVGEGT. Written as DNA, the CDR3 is TGTGCCAGCAGGACGCCCTACAGGGAAAAGAACACTGAAGCTTTCTTT. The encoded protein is CASRTPYREKNTEAFF.

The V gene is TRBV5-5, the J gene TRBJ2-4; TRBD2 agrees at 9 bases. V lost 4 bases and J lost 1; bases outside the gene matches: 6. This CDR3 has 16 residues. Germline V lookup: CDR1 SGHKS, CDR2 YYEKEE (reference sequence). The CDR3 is CASSAAGGAAKNIQYF. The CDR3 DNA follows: TGTGCCAGCAGCGCCGCGGGGGGGGCTGCCAAAAACATTCAGTACTTC.

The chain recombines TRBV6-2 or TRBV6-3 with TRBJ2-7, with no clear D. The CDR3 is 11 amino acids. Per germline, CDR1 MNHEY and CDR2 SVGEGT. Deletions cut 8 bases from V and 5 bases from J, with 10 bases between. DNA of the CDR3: TGTGCCAGCGGCAGCAGTAACGAGCAGTACTTC. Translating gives CASGSSNEQYF.

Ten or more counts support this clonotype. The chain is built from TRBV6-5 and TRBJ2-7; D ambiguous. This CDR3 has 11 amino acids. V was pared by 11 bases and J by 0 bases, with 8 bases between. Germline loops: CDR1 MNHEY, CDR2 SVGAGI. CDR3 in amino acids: CAVRSSYEQYF. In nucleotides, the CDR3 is TGTGCCGTAAGGAGCTCCTACGAGCAGTACTTC.

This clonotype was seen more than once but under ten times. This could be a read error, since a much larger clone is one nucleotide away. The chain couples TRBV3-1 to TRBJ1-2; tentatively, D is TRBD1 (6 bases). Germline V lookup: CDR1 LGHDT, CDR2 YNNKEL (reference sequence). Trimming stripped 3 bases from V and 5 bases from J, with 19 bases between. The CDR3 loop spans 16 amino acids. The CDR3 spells CASSQDLDSTPYGYTF. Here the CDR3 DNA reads TGTGCCAGCAGCCAGGACCTGGACAGTACCCCGTATGGCTACACCTTC. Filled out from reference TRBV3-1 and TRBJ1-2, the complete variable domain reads DTAVSQTPKYLVTQMGNDKSIKCEQNLGHDTMYWYKQDSKKFLKIMFSYNNKELIINETVPNRFSPKSPDKAHLNLHINSLELGDSAVYFCASSQDLDSTPYGYTFGSGTRLTVV.

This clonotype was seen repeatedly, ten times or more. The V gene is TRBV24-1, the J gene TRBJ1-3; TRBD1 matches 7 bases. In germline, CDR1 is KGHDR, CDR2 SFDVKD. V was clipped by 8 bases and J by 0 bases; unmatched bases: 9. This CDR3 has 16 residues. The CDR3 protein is CATMGDRDFSGNTIYF. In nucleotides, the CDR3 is TGTGCCACCATGGGAGACAGGGACTTCTCTGGAAACACCATATATTTT.

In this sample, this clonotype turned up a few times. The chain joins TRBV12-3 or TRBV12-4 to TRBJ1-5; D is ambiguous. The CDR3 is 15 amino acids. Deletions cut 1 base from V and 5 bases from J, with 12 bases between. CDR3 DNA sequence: TGTGCCAGCAGTTTAGTGGGCGGAGGCCATCAGCCCCAGCATTTT. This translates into CASSLVGGGHQPQHF.

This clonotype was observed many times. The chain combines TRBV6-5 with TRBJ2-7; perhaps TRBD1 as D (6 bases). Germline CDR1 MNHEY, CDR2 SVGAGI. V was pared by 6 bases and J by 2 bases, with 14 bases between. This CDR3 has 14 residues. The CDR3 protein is CASSYWDNPYEQYF. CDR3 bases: TGTGCCAGCAGCTATTGGGACAATCCCTACGAGCAGTACTTC.

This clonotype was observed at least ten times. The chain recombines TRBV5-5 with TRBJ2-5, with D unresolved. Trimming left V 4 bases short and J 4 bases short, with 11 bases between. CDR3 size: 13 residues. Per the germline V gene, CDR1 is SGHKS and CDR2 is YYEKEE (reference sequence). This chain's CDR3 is CASSPPTRETQYF. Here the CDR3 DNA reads TGTGCCAGCAGCCCCCCGACACGAGAGACCCAGTACTTC.

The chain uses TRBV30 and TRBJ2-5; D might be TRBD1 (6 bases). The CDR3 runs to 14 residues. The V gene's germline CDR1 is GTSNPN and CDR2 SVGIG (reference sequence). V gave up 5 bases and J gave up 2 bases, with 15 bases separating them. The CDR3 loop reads CAWGTGTTQETQYF. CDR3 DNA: TGTGCCTGGGGAACGGGGACAACGCAAGAGACCCAGTACTTC.

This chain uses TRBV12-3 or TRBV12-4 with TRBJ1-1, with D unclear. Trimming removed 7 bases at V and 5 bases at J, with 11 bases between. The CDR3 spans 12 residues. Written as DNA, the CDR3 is TGTGCCAGCATCCGTGAAGGGACTGAAGCTTTCTTT. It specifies CASIREGTEAFF.

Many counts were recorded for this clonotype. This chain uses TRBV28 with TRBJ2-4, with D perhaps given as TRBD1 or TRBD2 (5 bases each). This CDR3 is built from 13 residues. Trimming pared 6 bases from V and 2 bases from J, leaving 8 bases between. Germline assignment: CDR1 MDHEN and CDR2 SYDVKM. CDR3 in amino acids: CASSGATKNIQYF. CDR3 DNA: TGTGCCAGCAGCGGGGCGACCAAAAACATTCAGTACTTC.

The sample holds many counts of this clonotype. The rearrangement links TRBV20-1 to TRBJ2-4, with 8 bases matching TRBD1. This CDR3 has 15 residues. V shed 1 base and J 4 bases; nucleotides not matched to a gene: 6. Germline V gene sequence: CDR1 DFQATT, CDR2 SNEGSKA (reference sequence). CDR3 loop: CSARVWGQAKNIQYF. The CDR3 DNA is TGCAGTGCTAGAGTTTGGGGACAGGCGAAAAACATTCAGTACTTC.